The T cell receptor beta chain under discussion was sequenced for a study of response to subunit inactivated influenza vaccine. Broader study findings: The authors suggested that few new T cells are recruited per seasonal influenza vaccination.

With regard to this clonotype: Its target is not known.

TCRdb re-derived calls from the RT-PCR reads in MiXCR, one entry per CDR3 protein. The sample includes almost 250,000 distinct CDR3 sequences, 10% to 15% of them seen just once. Germline CDR1 reads MNHNS; CDR2 reads SASEGT. The CDR3 extends over 13 amino acids. The J segment lost 8 bases and the V segment lost 5 bases, leaving 8 bases of the junction unmatched. The chain is built from TRBV6-1 and TRBJ1-1; 7 bases fit TRBD1. The sequencing used non-naive T cells sorted from PBMCs, collected roughly 2 weeks before vaccination. The TCR originated in a man aged 50 to 59 who received an inactivated influenza vaccine. This CDR3 reads CASSRQGRYEAFF. CDR3 DNA sequence: TGTGCCAGCAGTCGACAGGGCCGATACGAAGCTTTCTTT.